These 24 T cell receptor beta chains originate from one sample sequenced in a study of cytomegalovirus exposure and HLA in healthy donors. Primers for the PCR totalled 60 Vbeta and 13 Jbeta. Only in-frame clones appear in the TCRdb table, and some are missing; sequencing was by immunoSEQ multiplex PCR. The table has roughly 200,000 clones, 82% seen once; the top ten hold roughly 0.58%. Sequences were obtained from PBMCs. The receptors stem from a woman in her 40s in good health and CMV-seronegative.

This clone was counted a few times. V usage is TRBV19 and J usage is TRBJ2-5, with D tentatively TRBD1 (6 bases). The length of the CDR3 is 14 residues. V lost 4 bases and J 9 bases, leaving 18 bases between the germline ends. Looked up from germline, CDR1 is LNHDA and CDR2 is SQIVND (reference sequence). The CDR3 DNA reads TGTGCCAGTAGTAGTTTCAAACAAGGGGGTTCCCAGTACTTC. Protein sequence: CASSSFKQGGSQYF.

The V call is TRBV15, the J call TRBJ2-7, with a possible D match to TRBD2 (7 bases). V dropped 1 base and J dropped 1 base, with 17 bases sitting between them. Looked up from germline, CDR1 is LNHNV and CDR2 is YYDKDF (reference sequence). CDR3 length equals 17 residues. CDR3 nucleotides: TGTGCCACCAGCAGAGCGGTTGGGGCGGGGGCTTCCTACGAGCAGTACTTC. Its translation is CATSRAVGAGASYEQYF. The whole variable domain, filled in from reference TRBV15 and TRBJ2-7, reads DAMVIQNPRYQVTQFGKPVTLSCSQTLNHNVMYWYQQKSSQAPKLLFHYYDKDFNNEADTPDNFQSRRPNTSFCFLDIRSPGLGDTAMYLCATSRAVGAGASYEQYFGPGTRLTVT.

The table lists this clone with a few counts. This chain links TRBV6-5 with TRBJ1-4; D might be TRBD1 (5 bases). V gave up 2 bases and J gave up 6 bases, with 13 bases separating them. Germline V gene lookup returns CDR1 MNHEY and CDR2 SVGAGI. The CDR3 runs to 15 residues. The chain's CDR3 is CASSYRGGRDEKLFF. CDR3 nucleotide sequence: TGTGCCAGCAGTTACCGGGGGGGACGGGATGAAAAACTGTTTTTT.

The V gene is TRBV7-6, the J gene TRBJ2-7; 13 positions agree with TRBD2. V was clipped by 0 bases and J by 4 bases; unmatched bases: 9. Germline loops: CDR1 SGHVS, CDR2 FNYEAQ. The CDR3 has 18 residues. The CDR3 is CASSLAATSGGPHYEQYF. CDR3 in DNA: TGTGCCAGCAGCTTAGCAGCGACTAGCGGGGGGCCCCATTACGAGCAGTACTTC.

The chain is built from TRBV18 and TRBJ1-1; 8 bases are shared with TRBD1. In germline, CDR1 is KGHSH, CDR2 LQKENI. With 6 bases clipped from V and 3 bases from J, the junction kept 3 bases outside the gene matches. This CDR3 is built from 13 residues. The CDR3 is CASSMTGDTEAFF. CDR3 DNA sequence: TGTGCCAGCTCCATGACAGGGGACACTGAAGCTTTCTTT. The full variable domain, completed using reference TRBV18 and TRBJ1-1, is NAGVMQNPRHLVRRRGQEARLRCSPMKGHSHVYWYRQLPEEGLKFMVYLQKENIIDESGMPKERFSAEFPKEGPSILRIQQVVRGDSAAYFCASSMTGDTEAFFGQGTRLTVV.

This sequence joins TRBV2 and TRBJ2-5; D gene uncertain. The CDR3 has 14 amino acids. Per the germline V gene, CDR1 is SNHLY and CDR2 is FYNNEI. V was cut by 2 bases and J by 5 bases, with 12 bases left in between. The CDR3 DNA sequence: TGTGCCAGCAGTGAATCTAGATCTGGGGAGACCCAGTACTTC. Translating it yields CASSESRSGETQYF.

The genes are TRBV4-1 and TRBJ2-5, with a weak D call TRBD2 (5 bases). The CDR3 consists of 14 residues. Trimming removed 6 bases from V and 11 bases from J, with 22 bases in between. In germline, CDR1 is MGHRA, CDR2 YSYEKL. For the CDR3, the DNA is TGCGCCAGCAGAACCCAGCCCGGAGCTAGGGAGCAGTACTTC. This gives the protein CASRTQPGAREQYF.

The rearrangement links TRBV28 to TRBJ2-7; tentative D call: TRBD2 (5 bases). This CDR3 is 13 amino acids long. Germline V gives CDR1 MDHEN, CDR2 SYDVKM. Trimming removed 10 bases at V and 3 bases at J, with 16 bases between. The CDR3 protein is CATFEGRVYEQYF. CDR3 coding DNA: TGTGCCACCTTCGAGGGCAGAGTCTACGAGCAGTACTTC.

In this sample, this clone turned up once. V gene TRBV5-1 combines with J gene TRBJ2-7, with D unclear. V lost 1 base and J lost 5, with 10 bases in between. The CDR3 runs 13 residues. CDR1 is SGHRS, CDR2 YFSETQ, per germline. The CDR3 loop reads CASSLSGFHEQYF. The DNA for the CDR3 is TGCGCCAGCAGCTTGTCCGGGTTCCACGAGCAGTACTTC.

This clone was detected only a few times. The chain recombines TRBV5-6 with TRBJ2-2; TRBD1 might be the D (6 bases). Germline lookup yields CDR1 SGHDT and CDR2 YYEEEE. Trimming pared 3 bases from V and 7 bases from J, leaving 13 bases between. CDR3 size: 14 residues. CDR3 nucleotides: TGTGCCAGCAGCTGGTCGCTGGACAGCGGGGAGCTGTTTTTT. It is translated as CASSWSLDSGELFF.

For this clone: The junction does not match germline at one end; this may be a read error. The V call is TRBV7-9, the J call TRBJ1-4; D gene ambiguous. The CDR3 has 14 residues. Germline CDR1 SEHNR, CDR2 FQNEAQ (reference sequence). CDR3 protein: CSSSRTDRNEKLFF. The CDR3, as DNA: TGTTCCAGCAGCAGGACTGATCGTAATGAAAAACTGTTTTTT.

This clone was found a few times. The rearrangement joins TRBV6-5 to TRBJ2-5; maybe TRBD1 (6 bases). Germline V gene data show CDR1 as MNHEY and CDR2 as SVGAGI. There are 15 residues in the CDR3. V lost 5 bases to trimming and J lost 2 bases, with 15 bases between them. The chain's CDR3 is CASSPDRNRQETQYF. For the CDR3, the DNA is TGTGCCAGCAGTCCTGACAGGAACAGACAAGAGACCCAGTACTTC.

The CDR3 region has the DNA TGTGCCAGCAGCTTAGGAACAGTACCTCCCTACGAGCAGTACTTC. This translates into CASSLGTVPPYEQYF. The chain employs TRBV7-9 and TRBJ2-7, with D unresolved. The ends were cut back, 1 base at V and 2 bases at J, with 12 bases in the middle. CDR3 length: 15 amino acids. Germline V gene sequence: CDR1 SEHNR, CDR2 FQNEAQ (reference sequence).

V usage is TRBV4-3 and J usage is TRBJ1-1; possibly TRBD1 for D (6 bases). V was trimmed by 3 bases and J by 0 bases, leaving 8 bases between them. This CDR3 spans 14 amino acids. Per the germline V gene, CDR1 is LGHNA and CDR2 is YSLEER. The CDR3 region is CASSQQGLNTEAFF. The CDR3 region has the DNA TGCGCCAGCAGCCAGCAGGGGTTGAACACTGAAGCTTTCTTT.

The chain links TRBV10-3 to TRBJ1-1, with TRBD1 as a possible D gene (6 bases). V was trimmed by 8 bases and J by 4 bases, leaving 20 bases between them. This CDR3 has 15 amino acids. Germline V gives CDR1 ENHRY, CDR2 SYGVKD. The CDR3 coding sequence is TGTGCCATCCGACAACAGGGCATCTACGTCACTGAAGCTTTCTTT. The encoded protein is CAIRQQGIYVTEAFF.

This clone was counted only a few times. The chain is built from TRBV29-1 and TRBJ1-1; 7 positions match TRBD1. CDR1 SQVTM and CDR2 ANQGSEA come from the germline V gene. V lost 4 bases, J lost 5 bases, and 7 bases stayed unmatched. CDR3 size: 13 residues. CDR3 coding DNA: TGCAGCGTTGTTCGGCAGGGGGGAACTGAAGCTTTCTTT. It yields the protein CSVVRQGGTEAFF.

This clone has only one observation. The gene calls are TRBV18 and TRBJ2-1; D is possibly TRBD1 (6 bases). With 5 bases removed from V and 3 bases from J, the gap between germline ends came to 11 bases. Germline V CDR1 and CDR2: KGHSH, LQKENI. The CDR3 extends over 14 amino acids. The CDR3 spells CASSFDRSYNEQFF. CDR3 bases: TGTGCCAGCTCATTCGACAGGAGCTACAATGAGCAGTTCTTC. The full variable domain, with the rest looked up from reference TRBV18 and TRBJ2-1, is NAGVMQNPRHLVRRRGQEARLRCSPMKGHSHVYWYRQLPEEGLKFMVYLQKENIIDESGMPKERFSAEFPKEGPSILRIQQVVRGDSAAYFCASSFDRSYNEQFFGPGTRLTVL.

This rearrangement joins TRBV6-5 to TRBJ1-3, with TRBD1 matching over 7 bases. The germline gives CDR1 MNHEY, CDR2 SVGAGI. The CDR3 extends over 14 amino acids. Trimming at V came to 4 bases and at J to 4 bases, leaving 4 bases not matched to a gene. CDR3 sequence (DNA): TGTGCCAGCAGTTCCCGACAGGGAGGAAACACCATATATTTT. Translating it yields CASSSRQGGNTIYF.

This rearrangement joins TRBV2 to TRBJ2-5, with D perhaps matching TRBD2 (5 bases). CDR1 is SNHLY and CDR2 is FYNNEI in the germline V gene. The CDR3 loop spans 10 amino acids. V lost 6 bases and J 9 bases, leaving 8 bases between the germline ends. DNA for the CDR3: TGTGCCAGCAGGGCGGGTCCCCAGTACTTC. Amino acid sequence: CASRAGPQYF.

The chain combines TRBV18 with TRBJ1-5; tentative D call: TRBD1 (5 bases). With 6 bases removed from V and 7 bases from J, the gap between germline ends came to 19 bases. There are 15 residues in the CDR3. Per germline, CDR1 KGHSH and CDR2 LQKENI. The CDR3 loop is CASSETGGLGQPQHF. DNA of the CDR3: TGTGCCAGCTCGGAGACGGGGGGATTAGGCCAGCCCCAGCATTTT.

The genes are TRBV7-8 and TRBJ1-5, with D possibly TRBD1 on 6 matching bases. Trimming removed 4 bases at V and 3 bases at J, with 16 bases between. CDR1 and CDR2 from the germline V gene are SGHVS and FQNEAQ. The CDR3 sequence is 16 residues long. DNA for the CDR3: TGTGCCAGCAGCTCATCAGGGGCTAGCTTCAATCAGCCCCAGCATTTT. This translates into CASSSSGASFNQPQHF.

The CDR3 DNA reads as TGTGCCAGCAGGTTACAGGGGCCCGTAAACGGTGGCTACACCTTC. As protein: CASRLQGPVNGGYTF. The V call is TRBV5-5, the J call TRBJ1-2; 7 bases are shared with TRBD1. The CDR3 has 15 residues. The V segment lost 5 bases and the J segment 7 bases; nucleotides outside the gene matches: 14. Germline V gene data show CDR1 as SGHKS and CDR2 as YYEKEE (reference sequence).

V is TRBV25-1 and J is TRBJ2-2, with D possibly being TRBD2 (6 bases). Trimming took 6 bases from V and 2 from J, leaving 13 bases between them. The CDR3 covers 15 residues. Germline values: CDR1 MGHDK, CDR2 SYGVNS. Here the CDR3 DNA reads TGTGCCAGCAGGGAAACCGGGACTAACACCGGGGAGCTGTTTTTT. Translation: CASRETGTNTGELFF.

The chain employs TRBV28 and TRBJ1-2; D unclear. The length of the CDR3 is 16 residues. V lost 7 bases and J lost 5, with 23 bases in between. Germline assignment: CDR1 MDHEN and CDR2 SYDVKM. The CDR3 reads CASIPRTRGAGYGYTF. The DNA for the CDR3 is TGTGCCAGCATCCCTCGCACCCGAGGAGCGGGGTATGGCTACACCTTC.